This T cell receptor (beta chain) was obtained from a study of OX40 agonist ivuxolimab in advanced cancers. At the level of the study: The patients received ivuxolimab by intravenous route every 2 weeks at 0.01 to 10 mg/kg. Hepatocellular carcinoma, melanoma, renal cell or head and neck cancer was diagnosed in the dose-escalation patients. Aged roughly 23 to 90 with a mean of approximately 57 years, they were more than 80% male. Findings and caveats of the study: The study found among the lowest clonal expansion in partial responders at 0.1-3.0 mg/kg.

TCRdb's copy holds only in-frame clones and misses some; the assay was immunoSEQ multiplex PCR. This sample has fewer than 50,000 clones; 80% to 90% occur once, and the top ten carry 35% to 40%. Worth noting for this clone: What it binds is unknown.

The J segment lost 4 bases and the V segment lost 5 bases, leaving 16 bases of the junction unmatched. The germline gives CDR1 SNHLY, CDR2 FYNNEI. There are 17 residues in the CDR3. This specimen was CD4+ or CD8+ T cells sorted from blood, taken in a trial of the OX40 agonist ivuxolimab. The TCR originated in an adult with an advanced solid tumor such as melanoma, head and neck, liver or kidney cancer. The gene calls are TRBV2 and TRBJ2-5, with 7 bases fitting TRBD1. Here the CDR3 DNA reads TGTGCCAGCAGTCGGCGCACGGGACAGTTGGTTCGAGAGACCCAGTACTTC. Translated, it gives CASSRRTGQLVRETQYF.